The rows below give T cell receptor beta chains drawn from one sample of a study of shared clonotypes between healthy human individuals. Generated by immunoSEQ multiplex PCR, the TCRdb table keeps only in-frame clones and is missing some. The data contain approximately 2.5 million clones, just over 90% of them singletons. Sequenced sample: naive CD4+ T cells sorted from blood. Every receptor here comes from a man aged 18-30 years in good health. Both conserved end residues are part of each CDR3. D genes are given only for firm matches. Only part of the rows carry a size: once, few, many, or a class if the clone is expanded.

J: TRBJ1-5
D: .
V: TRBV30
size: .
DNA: TGTGCCTGGAGTGTACAAACAGCCCAGCCCCAGCATTTT
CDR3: CAWSVQTAQPQHF

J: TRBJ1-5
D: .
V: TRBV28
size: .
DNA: TGTGCCAGCAGTTTATGGCCCAACCTGGCCCGGGATCAGCCCCAGCATTTT
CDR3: CASSLWPNLARDQPQHF

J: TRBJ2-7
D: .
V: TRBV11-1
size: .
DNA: TGTGCCAGCAGCTTAGTTACAGCCTCCTACGAGCAGTACTTC
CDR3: CASSLVTASYEQYF

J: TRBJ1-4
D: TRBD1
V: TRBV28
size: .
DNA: TGTGCCAGCAGTTCCCCGGGACAGGGGGCGAAGGAAAAACTGTTTTTT
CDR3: CASSSPGQGAKEKLFF

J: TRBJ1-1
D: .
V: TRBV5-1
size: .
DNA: TGCGCCAGCAGCTTGGGCGTGAACACTGAAGCTTTCTTT
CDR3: CASSLGVNTEAFF

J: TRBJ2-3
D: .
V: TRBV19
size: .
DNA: TGTGCCAGTAGTCCCCTGGGGGGGGCCCGCACAGATACGCAGTATTTT
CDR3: CASSPLGGARTDTQYF

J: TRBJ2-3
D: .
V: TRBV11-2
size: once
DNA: TGTGCCAGCAGCTTCCCTGGACCAGATACGCAGTATTTT
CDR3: CASSFPGPDTQYF

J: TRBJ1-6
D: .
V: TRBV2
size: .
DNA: TGTGCCAGCAGGGGAGGACGTGAGGATTCACCCCTCCACTTT
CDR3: CASRGGREDSPLHF

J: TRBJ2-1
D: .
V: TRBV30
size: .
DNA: TGTGCCTGGAGTACCGGGACCTACTACAATGAGCAGTTCTTC
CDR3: CAWSTGTYYNEQFF

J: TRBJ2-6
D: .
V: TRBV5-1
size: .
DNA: TGCGCCAGCAGCTTGTCCAGGTGGGCGATAAAGAGCTCTGGGGCCAACGTCCTGACTTTC
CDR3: CASSLSRWAIKSSGANVLTF

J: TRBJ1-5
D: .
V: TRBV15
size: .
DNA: TGTGCCACCAGCGGCCAGTATCAGCCCCAGCATTTT
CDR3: CATSGQYQPQHF

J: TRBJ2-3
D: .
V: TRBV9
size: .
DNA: TGTGCCAGCAGCGAGCCTTTTGGCGGGCCCCAGTATTTT
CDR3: CASSEPFGGPQYF

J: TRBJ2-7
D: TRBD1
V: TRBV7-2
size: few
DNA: TGTGCCAGCAGCTACCTACAGGGGGCGACGAACGAGCAGTACTTC
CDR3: CASSYLQGATNEQYF

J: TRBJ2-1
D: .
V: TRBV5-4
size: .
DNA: TGTGCCAGCAGCTTGGAACCCGGGGGTTACAATGAGCAGTTCTTC
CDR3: CASSLEPGGYNEQFF

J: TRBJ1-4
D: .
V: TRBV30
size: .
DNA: TGTGCCTGGAATAAAAACCGGGGTGCTAATGAAAAACTGTTTTTT
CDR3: CAWNKNRGANEKLFF

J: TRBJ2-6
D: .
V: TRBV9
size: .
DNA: TGTGCCAGCAGCGCCGAGGGTATCAGCTCTGGGGCCAACGTCCTGACTTTC
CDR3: CASSAEGISSGANVLTF

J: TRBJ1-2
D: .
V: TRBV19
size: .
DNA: TGTGCCAGCATAAGGATTTTCTATGGCTACACCTTC
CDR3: CASIRIFYGYTF

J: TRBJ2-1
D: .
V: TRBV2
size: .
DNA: TGTGCCAGCAGTGATACGGGGGCCCCTTACAATGAGCAGTTCTTC
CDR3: CASSDTGAPYNEQFF

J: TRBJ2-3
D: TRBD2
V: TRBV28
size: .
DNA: TGTGCCAGCAGTACCCAGCGGGGGGGCTCAGATACGCAGTATTTT
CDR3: CASSTQRGGSDTQYF

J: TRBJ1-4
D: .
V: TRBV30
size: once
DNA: TGTGCCTCTCTATCACAGCCAAATGAAAAACTGTTTTTT
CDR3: CASLSQPNEKLFF

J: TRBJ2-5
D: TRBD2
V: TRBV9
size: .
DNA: TGTGCCAGCAGCGTAGTAGGAGCGGGGGGGCTGGAGACCCAGTACTTC
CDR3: CASSVVGAGGLETQYF

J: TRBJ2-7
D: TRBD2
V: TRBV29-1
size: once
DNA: TGCAGCGTTGGAAGGGACTACTACGAGCAGTACTTC
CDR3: CSVGRDYYEQYF